This T cell receptor beta chain is from a study of response to subunit inactivated influenza vaccine. Broader study findings: The authors suggested that every seasonal influenza vaccination recruits few new T cells.

The sample holds many counts of this clonotype. What it binds is unknown. In TCRdb, the RT-PCR reads were re-called with MiXCR into one record per CDR3 protein. The repertoire holds about 520,000 distinct CDR3 sequences, roughly 7.6% seen once, with about an eighth in the top ten. CDR3 length equals 15 residues. V lost 0 bases to trimming and J lost 4 bases, with 12 bases between them. CDR1 is LGHDT, CDR2 YNNKEL, per germline (reference sequence). The clonotype originates from a man in his fifties or sixties who received an inactivated influenza vaccine. The sample consisted of PBMCs from blood, taken around 25 months after vaccination. This chain uses TRBV3-1 with TRBJ2-5; D unresolved. The CDR3 sequence is CASSQEGSVGETQYF. The CDR3 DNA sequence: TGTGCCAGCAGCCAAGAGGGATCAGTGGGAGAGACCCAGTACTTC.